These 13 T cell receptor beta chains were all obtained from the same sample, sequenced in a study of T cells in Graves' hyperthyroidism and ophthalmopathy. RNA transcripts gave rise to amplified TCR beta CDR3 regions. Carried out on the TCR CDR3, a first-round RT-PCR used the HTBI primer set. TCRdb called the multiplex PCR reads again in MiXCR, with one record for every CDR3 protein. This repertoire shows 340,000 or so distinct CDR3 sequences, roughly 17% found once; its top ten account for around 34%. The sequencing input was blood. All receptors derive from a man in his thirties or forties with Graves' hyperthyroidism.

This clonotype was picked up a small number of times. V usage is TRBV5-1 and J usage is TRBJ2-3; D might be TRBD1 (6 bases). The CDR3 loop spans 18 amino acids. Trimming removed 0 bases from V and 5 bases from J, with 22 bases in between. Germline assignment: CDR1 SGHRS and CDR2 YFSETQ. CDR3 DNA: TGCGCCAGCAGCTTGGGGCTTACAGGGCCCCCAGCGAGAGATACGCAGTATTTT. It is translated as CASSLGLTGPPARDTQYF. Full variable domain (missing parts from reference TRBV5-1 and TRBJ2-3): KAGVTQTPRYLIKTRGQQVTLSCSPISGHRSVSWYQQTPGQGLQFLFEYFSETQRNKGNFPGRFSGRQFSNSRSEMNVSTLELGDSALYLCASSLGLTGPPARDTQYFGPGTRLTVL.

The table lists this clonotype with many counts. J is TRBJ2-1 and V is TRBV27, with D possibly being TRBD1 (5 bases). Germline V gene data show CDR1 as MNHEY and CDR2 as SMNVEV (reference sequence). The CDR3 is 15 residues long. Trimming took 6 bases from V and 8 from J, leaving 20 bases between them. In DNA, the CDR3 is TGTGCCAGCAGGAGGTGGCAGGGTAAACACGATGAGCAGTTCTTC. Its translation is CASRRWQGKHDEQFF.

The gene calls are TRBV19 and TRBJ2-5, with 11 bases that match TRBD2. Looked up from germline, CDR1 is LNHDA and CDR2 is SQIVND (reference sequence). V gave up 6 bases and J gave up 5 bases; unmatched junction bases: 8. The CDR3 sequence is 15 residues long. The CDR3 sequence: CASSHLAGGGETQYF. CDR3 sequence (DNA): TGTGCCAGTAGCCACCTAGCGGGAGGAGGCGAGACCCAGTACTTC.

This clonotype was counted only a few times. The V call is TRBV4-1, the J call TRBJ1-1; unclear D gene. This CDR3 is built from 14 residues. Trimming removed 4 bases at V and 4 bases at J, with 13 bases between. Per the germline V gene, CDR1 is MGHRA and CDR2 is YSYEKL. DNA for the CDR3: TGCGCCAGCAGCCCCGGGCCCTTAGGCACTGAAGCTTTCTTT. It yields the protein CASSPGPLGTEAFF.

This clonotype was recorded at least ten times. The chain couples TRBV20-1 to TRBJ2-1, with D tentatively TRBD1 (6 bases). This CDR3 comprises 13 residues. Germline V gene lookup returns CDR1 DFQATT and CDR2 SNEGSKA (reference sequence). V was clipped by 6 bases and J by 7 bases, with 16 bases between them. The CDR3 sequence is CSARDKGWNEQFF. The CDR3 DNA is TGCAGTGCCAGGGACAAGGGCTGGAATGAGCAGTTCTTC.

This chain's CDR3 is CASGRDFNEKLFF. The CDR3 DNA sequence: TGTGCCAGCGGCCGGGATTTTAATGAAAAACTGTTTTTT. V is TRBV7-9 and J is TRBJ1-4; D unclear. CDR1 and CDR2 from the germline V gene are SEHNR and FQNEAQ (reference sequence). CDR3 length: 13 residues. Trimming cost V 8 bases and J 4 bases, with 11 bases left between them.

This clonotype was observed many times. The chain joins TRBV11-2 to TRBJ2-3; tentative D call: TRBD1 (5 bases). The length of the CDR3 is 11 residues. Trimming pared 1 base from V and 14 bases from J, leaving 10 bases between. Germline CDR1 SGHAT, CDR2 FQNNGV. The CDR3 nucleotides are TGTGCCAGCAGCTTAGGGACACTCCGGTATTTT. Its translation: CASSLGTLRYF.

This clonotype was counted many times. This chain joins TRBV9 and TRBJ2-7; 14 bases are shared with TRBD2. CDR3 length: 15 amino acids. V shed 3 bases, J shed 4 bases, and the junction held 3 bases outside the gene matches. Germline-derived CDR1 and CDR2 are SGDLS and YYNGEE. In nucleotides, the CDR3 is TGTGCCAGCAGCGGTGGGACTAGCGGGGGATACGAGCAGTACTTC. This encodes CASSGGTSGGYEQYF.

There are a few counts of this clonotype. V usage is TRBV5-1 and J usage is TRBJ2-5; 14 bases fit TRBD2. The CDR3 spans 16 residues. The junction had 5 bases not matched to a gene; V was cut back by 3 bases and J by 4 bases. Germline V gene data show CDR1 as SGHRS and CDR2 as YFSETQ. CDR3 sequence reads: CASSSGLAGGGETQYF. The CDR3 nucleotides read TGCGCCAGCAGCTCCGGACTAGCGGGAGGTGGAGAGACCCAGTACTTC.

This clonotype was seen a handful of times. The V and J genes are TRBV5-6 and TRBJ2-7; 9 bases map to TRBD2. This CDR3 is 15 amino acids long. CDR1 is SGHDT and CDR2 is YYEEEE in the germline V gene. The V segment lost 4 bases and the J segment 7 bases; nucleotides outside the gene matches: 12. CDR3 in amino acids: CASSILNSGSEEQYF. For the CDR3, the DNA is TGTGCCAGCAGCATCTTAAATAGCGGGAGCGAAGAGCAGTACTTC.

The CDR3 DNA follows: TGTGCCAGCACTGTTCCGGGAGGGCTTGATTACGAGCAGTACTTC. Its translation is CASTVPGGLDYEQYF. The chain links TRBV28 to TRBJ2-7; TRBD2 matches 8 bases. CDR1 and CDR2 (germline): MDHEN, SYDVKM. The J segment lost 4 bases and the V segment lost 7 bases, leaving 12 bases of the junction unmatched. The CDR3 runs to 15 residues.

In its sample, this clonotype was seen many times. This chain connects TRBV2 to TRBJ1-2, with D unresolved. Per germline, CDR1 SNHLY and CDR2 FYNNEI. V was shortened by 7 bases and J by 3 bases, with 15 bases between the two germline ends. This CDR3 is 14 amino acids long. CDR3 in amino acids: CASTALGVDYGYTF. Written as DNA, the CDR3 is TGTGCCAGCACTGCCCTCGGGGTAGACTATGGCTACACCTTC.

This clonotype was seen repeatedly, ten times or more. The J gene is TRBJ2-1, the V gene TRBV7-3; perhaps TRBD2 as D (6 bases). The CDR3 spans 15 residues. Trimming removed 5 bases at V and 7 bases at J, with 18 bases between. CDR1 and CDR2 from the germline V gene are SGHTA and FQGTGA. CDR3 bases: TGTGCCAGCAGCGCGGAGGGTATGTCTCGGAATGAGCAGTTCTTC. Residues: CASSAEGMSRNEQFF.